Following are 28 T cell receptor beta chains from one sample sequenced in a study of vaccination effects on CD4 cells after COVID-19. After expansion with viral peptide pools in the ViraFEST assay, antigen-specific CD4+ T cells were sequenced. Cells that had been cultured for 10 days were the source of isolated CD4+ T cells. No cognate antigen is known for these TCRs. TCRdb's table, derived via immunoSEQ multiplex PCR, lists solely in-frame clones and lacks some. The sample carries about 8,100 clones, about four fifths recorded once. The material was CD4+ T cells from PBMCs cultured with HCoV-229E spike peptides, obtained before COVID-19 vaccination. These TCRs come from a human donor who received a COVID-19 vaccine.

The CDR3 DNA reads TGTGCCAGCAGCCCCTACCTTGGACAGGAGAACTATGGCTACACCTTC. Amino acid sequence: CASSPYLGQENYGYTF. The rearrangement links TRBV16 to TRBJ1-2; 7 bases match TRBD1. The germline gives CDR1 KGHSY, CDR2 FQNENV. The CDR3 sequence is 16 residues long. With 4 bases clipped from V and 2 bases from J, the junction kept 10 bases outside the gene matches.

This chain joins TRBV10-1 and TRBJ1-5, with 7 positions matching TRBD1. The CDR3 length is 14 residues. Germline CDR1 and CDR2: WNHNN and SYGVQD (reference sequence). Germline trimming cut 6 bases from V and 7 bases from J; bases unmatched to any gene: 9. CDR3 residues: CASSEGTDRQPQHF. DNA for the CDR3: TGCGCCAGCAGCGAAGGGACAGATCGCCAGCCCCAGCATTTT.

This clone is a singleton in its sample. The chain employs TRBV5-4 and TRBJ1-3; D gene unclear. Germline CDR1 and CDR2: SGHNT and YYREEE (reference sequence). V shed 3 bases and J shed 4 bases, with 5 bases lying between them. This CDR3 has 12 residues. The CDR3 DNA follows: TGTGCCAGCAGCTCCCCGGGAAACACCATATATTTT. Translated, it gives CASSSPGNTIYF.

J is TRBJ1-5 and V is TRBV2, with a tentative D call TRBD1 (5 bases). Germline loops: CDR1 SNHLY, CDR2 FYNNEI. V gave up 6 bases and J gave up 7 bases, with 16 bases separating them. This CDR3 is 14 amino acids long. The chain's CDR3 is CASRTGTGSQPQHF. CDR3 in DNA: TGTGCCAGCAGAACCGGGACCGGGAGCCAGCCCCAGCATTTT.

The V call is TRBV4-1, the J call TRBJ1-5; D is ambiguous. Germline-derived CDR1 and CDR2 are MGHRA and YSYEKL. V gave up 1 base and J gave up 1 base, with 20 bases separating them. The CDR3 length is 19 residues. CDR3 DNA: TGCGCCAGCAGCCAAGTGTTAGGTCCGGGCGCGAGGAGCAATCAGCCCCAGCATTTT. It specifies CASSQVLGPGARSNQPQHF.

The chain has TRBV25-1 and TRBJ2-7, with a weak D call TRBD2 (5 bases). V gave up 5 bases and J gave up 6 bases, with 8 bases separating them. Germline V lookup: CDR1 MGHDK, CDR2 SYGVNS. The CDR3 spans 11 residues. The CDR3 coding sequence is TGTGCCAGCAGTCGGGGTTTCGAGCAGTACTTC. This gives the protein CASSRGFEQYF.

By sample fraction, this clone is large. CDR3 sequence (DNA): TGTGCCAGCAGCCAAGTAATTTCTAGCGGGATCGGGGGCTCCTACGAGCAGTACTTC. Translating gives CASSQVISSGIGGSYEQYF. This rearrangement joins TRBV3-1 (or the pseudogene TRBV3-2) to TRBJ2-7, with 9 nucleotides matching TRBD2. The CDR3 consists of 19 residues. The germline CDR1 and CDR2 sequences are LGHDT and YNNKEL (reference sequence). The ends lost 1 base at V and 0 bases at J; junction bases unmatched: 13.

The chain couples TRBV6-5 to TRBJ2-7, with 10 bases that match TRBD2. The CDR3 is made up of 15 amino acids. V lost 6 bases, J lost 0 bases, and 5 bases stayed unmatched. The V gene's germline CDR1 is MNHEY and CDR2 SVGAGI. CDR3 coding DNA: TGTGCCAGCAGCACTAGCGGGGTCAGCTCCTACGAGCAGTACTTC. Encoded protein: CASSTSGVSSYEQYF.

The CDR3 sequence is CASSAGTSGSYEQYF. Written as DNA, the CDR3 is TGCGCCAGCAGTGCCGGGACTAGCGGGAGTTATGAGCAGTACTTC. This sequence joins TRBV10-1 and TRBJ2-7; 14 bases match TRBD2. Germline assignment: CDR1 WNHNN and CDR2 SYGVQD (reference sequence). This CDR3 contains 15 residues. The J segment lost 7 bases and the V segment lost 4 bases, leaving 6 bases of the junction unmatched.

The chain recombines TRBV12-3 or TRBV12-4 with TRBJ2-1; D remains unclear. The CDR3 contains 13 residues. V was clipped by 2 bases and J by 6 bases, with 8 bases between them. In DNA, the CDR3 is TGTGCCAGCAGTTTAAGATCTATCAATGAGCAGTTCTTC. It is translated as CASSLRSINEQFF.

J is TRBJ2-6 and V is TRBV6-1; possibly TRBD2 for D (7 bases). Trimming took off 3 bases at V and 1 base at J, with 13 bases between the two ends. The CDR3 contains 17 residues. Looked up from germline, CDR1 is MNHNS and CDR2 is SASEGT. The CDR3 protein is CASSDRGGGSGANVLTF. CDR3 DNA sequence: TGTGCCAGCAGTGACCGGGGAGGGGGATCTGGGGCCAACGTCCTGACTTTC.

This chain links TRBV5-1 with TRBJ2-2; D is undetermined. Germline lookup yields CDR1 SGHRS and CDR2 YFSETQ. The CDR3 is 13 residues long. V lost 4 bases to trimming and J lost 5 bases, with 9 bases between them. The CDR3 is CASSQPRTGELFF. DNA of the CDR3: TGCGCCAGCAGCCAGCCAAGAACCGGGGAGCTGTTTTTT.

The V gene is TRBV5-8, the J gene TRBJ2-2; D is unclear. The CDR3 sequence is 13 residues long. From germline, CDR1 is SGHTS and CDR2 YDEGEE. Trimming cost V 5 bases and J 1 base, with 6 bases left between them. The CDR3 DNA reads TGTGCCAGCAGATGGCGGAACACCGGGGAGCTGTTTTTT. Its protein product is CASRWRNTGELFF.

J is TRBJ2-3 and V is TRBV21-1; the DNA was not used to check the table's D call, TRBD2. TRBV21-1 is marked as a pseudogene. This CDR3 spans 17 amino acids. The CDR3 DNA reads as TGTGCCAGCAGCGAAAGGAGGCCTAGCACCCACACAGATACGCAGTATTTT. Translating gives CASSERRPSTHTDTQYF.

This clone was found once. This chain links TRBV12-3 or TRBV12-4 with TRBJ1-2, with no clear D. V shed 7 bases and J shed 8 bases, with 17 bases lying between them. The CDR3 is made up of 13 amino acids. CDR3 protein: CASIGIKSGGYTF. The CDR3 coding sequence is TGTGCCAGCATTGGGATCAAGTCTGGCGGCTACACCTTC.

The V gene is TRBV5-1, the J gene TRBJ2-7, with a weak D call TRBD2 (6 bases). Germline CDR1 reads SGHRS; CDR2 reads YFSETQ. The CDR3 has 17 amino acids. Trimming stripped 5 bases from V and 4 bases from J, with 25 bases between. The CDR3 DNA sequence: TGCGCCAGCAGTTCACGGCTGGGGAGGAGGTTGAATTACGAGCAGTACTTC. Its translation is CASSSRLGRRLNYEQYF.

This clone was observed a handful of times. The CDR3 loop is CASSSTSASYEQYF. CDR3 nucleotides: TGTGCCAGCAGTTCGACTAGCGCCTCCTACGAGCAGTACTTC. The genes are TRBV6-5 and TRBJ2-7; 8 bases map to TRBD2. CDR1 is MNHEY, CDR2 SVGAGI, per germline. There are 14 residues in the CDR3. The V segment lost 4 bases and the J segment 0 bases; nucleotides outside the gene matches: 2.

The V and J genes are TRBV7-9 and TRBJ2-2; 15 bases agree with TRBD2. The CDR3 has 18 residues. Unmatched junction bases numbered 8, after V lost 5 bases and J lost 4 bases. CDR1 and CDR2 (germline): SEHNR, FQNEAQ (reference sequence). The CDR3 bases are TGTGCCAGCAGCCCCAAAGGACTAGCGGGGGGGCTCACCGGGGAGCTGTTTTTT. Encoded protein: CASSPKGLAGGLTGELFF.

This clone was found a few times. The chain carries TRBV2 and TRBJ2-7; 7 nucleotides align to TRBD2. The CDR3 has 13 residues. The germline V gene encodes CDR1 SNHLY and CDR2 FYNNEI. After removal of 8 bases from V and 5 bases from J, the junction contained 9 bases not matched to a gene. This chain's CDR3 is CASFRGSLDEQYF. CDR3 in DNA: TGTGCCAGCTTCCGCGGGAGCTTGGACGAGCAGTACTTC.

This chain uses TRBV18 with TRBJ2-3, with 7 bases lining up with TRBD1. The trim removed 8 bases at V and 6 bases at J, leaving 5 bases unmatched. Looked up from germline, CDR1 is KGHSH and CDR2 is LQKENI. This CDR3 spans 12 amino acids. Here the CDR3 reads CASRQGPDTQYF. The DNA of the CDR3 is TGTGCCAGCAGACAGGGCCCCGATACGCAGTATTTT. Based on the CDR3 plus reference TRBV18 and TRBJ2-3, the full variable domain is NAGVMQNPRHLVRRRGQEARLRCSPMKGHSHVYWYRQLPEEGLKFMVYLQKENIIDESGMPKERFSAEFPKEGPSILRIQQVVRGDSAAYFCASRQGPDTQYFGPGTRLTVL.

The chain joins TRBV25-1 to TRBJ2-5, with D hard to call. The CDR3 covers 15 residues. Germline V CDR1 and CDR2: MGHDK, SYGVNS. Trimming took 1 base from V and 1 from J, leaving 10 bases between them. The CDR3 DNA sequence: TGTGCCAGCAGTGAATTCGGACGCCTCCAAGAGACCCAGTACTTC. Amino acid sequence: CASSEFGRLQETQYF.

V gene TRBV5-1 combines with J gene TRBJ1-1; D is undetermined. The CDR3 runs to 13 residues. V gave up 4 bases and J gave up 5 bases, with 12 bases separating them. Germline values: CDR1 SGHRS, CDR2 YFSETQ. The chain's CDR3 is CASSLRDGTEAFF. The CDR3, as DNA: TGCGCCAGCAGCCTACGCGACGGGACTGAAGCTTTCTTT.

This clone was observed a single time. The rearrangement links TRBV12-5 to TRBJ1-4, with 10 bases identical to TRBD1. Per germline, CDR1 LGHNT and CDR2 FRNRAP. The J segment lost 8 bases and the V segment lost 7 bases, leaving 13 bases of the junction unmatched. The CDR3 spans 16 residues. The CDR3 region has the DNA TGTGCTAGTGCCTCCGCGGGGTGGACAGGGGGGGAAAAACTGTTTTTT. Its protein is CASASAGWTGGEKLFF.

This clone is a singleton in its sample. The chain employs TRBV11-2 and TRBJ2-1; 8 nucleotides match TRBD2. The germline V gene encodes CDR1 SGHAT and CDR2 FQNNGV. Trimming at V came to 1 base and at J to 0 bases, leaving 5 bases not matched to a gene. This CDR3 spans 17 amino acids. The CDR3 region has the DNA TGTGCCAGCAGCTTAGTAGGCCTAGCGGGCTCCTACAATGAGCAGTTCTTC. The encoded protein is CASSLVGLAGSYNEQFF.

The chain employs TRBV6-6 and TRBJ1-5; D is ambiguous. This CDR3 has 16 residues. Per the germline V gene, CDR1 is MNHNY and CDR2 is SVGAGI (reference sequence). With 5 bases removed from V and 0 bases from J, the gap between germline ends came to 14 bases. The CDR3 DNA is TGTGCCAGCAGTGGACGACTAGGGTATAGCAATCAGCCCCAGCATTTT. This translates into CASSGRLGYSNQPQHF.

The chain joins TRBV5-1 to TRBJ1-1; D is perhaps TRBD1 (5 bases). This CDR3 has 17 residues. The germline gives CDR1 SGHRS, CDR2 YFSETQ. V lost 0 bases to trimming and J lost 4 bases, with 19 bases between them. The CDR3 bases are TGCGCCAGCAGCTTGGGGGCGGGACTCCCCCAGGGCACTGAAGCTTTCTTT. This sequence encodes CASSLGAGLPQGTEAFF.

The CDR3 region is CASSLGIRSYEQYF. For the CDR3, the DNA is TGTGCCAGCAGCTTGGGCATACGCTCCTACGAGCAGTACTTC. This chain links TRBV5-8 with TRBJ2-7; D remains ambiguous. CDR1 and CDR2 (germline): SGHTS, YDEGEE. The CDR3 is 14 residues long. V shed 0 bases and J shed 0 bases, with 7 bases lying between them.

This clone has just a few counts. The V and J genes are TRBV19 and TRBJ1-1, with D unresolved. Germline-derived CDR1 and CDR2 are LNHDA and SQIVND (reference sequence). The V and J ends lost 3 bases and 0 bases respectively, with 11 bases between them. The CDR3 totals 15 residues. The CDR3 reads CASSMADRMNTEAFF. CDR3 nucleotides: TGTGCCAGTAGTATGGCGGATAGGATGAACACTGAAGCTTTCTTT.